The clone carrying this T cell receptor beta chain turned up a few times. Its target is not known. Universal primer sites and UMIs were introduced during 5'RACE template-switching synthesis of TCR cDNA. TCRdb processed the 5' RACE reads anew with MiXCR; each CDR3 protein has one entry. The sample consists of 620,000 or so distinct CDR3 sequences, over 9% of them appearing once. V shed 4 bases, J shed 6 bases, and the junction held 9 bases outside the gene matches. The CDR3 runs to 15 residues. Germline CDR1 reads SGDLS; CDR2 reads YYNGEE. The source of the sample is a study of T cells after yellow fever vaccination. Study findings and constraints: The booster response re-showed most primary clones: approximately 95% CD4, approximately 90% CD8. The bulk population could contribute abundant contaminating clonotypes to FACS-sorted repertoires. Across the CD4 and CD8 compartments, a small share of clonotypes was present in both.

The TCR comes from a man aged 25 to 40 who received the YFV17D yellow fever vaccine. The sample was PBMCs, taken on the day of the yellow fever booster vaccination. V gene TRBV9 combines with J gene TRBJ1-2; 10 bases align to TRBD1. This CDR3 is CASSFQPGTGDGYTF. In nucleotides, the CDR3 is TGTGCCAGCAGCTTCCAACCGGGGACAGGGGATGGCTACACCTTC.